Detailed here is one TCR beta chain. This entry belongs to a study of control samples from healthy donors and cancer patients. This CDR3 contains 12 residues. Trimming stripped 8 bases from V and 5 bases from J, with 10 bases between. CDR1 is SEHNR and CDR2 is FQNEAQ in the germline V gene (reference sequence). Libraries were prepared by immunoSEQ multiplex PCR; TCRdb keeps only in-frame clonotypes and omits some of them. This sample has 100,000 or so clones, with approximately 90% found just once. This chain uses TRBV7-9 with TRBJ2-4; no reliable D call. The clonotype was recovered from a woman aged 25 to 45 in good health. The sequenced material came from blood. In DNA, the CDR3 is TGTGCCAGCGGTAGAATAGAAAACATTCAGTACTTC. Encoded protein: CASGRIENIQYF.